This paragraph reports one T cell receptor (beta chain). Trimming left V 0 bases short and J 0 bases short, with 6 bases between. The germline V gene encodes CDR1 MNHNS and CDR2 SASEGT. This CDR3 spans 16 amino acids. The data were obtained in a study of blood T cell repertoires in COVID-19. Whole-study context: Samples taken during acute and convalescent COVID-19 were collected in the United States, Italy and Spain. PBMCs, B-cell-depleted T cells, or T cells provided the cDNA or gDNA that made up the material.

In the study's own analysis: The authors estimated nucleated cell counts from reference gene primer amplification. Some clones are missing from TCRdb's copy, which holds only in-frame ones; the method was immunoSEQ multiplex PCR. V and J calls and clone size follow that table, whereas D and trimming were derived from the DNA. The sample has 250,000 to 350,000 clones, roughly 84% seen once. It was during active infection that Seattle patients were enrolled and then longitudinally followed. The material sequenced was peripheral blood. The sequence derives from a human donor with COVID-19, enrolled during active disease. The donor label of this sample is uncertain. The chain is built from TRBV6-1 and TRBJ2-6; the D is unclear. The CDR3 is CASSEARSSGANVLTF. The CDR3 coding sequence is TGTGCCAGCAGTGAAGCAAGGAGCTCTGGGGCCAACGTCCTGACTTTC.